This T cell receptor beta chain came from a study of T-cell reconstitution after alpha-beta-depleted transplantation in children. Study-wide results and caveats: The origin of alpha-beta T cells about two months after transplant was reportedly several hundred expanded graft clones. Most T-cell counts and diversity one year after the transplant came from T cells that were newly produced. Day-60 TCRbeta diversity that was high in some patients was derived from surviving recipient T cells and thymic progenitors.

CDR3 length: 14 amino acids. Per germline, CDR1 WNHNN and CDR2 SYGVQD (reference sequence). Trimming took 4 bases from V and 2 from J; bases not matched to a gene: 5. Concerning this clonotype itself: What it binds is unknown.

The TCRbeta library was prepared with unique molecular identifiers. TCRdb re-called the PCR reads with MiXCR, one entry per CDR3 protein. This table has approximately 430,000 distinct CDR3 sequences, around 15% appearing once. The rearrangement uses TRBV10-1 and TRBJ2-7; 7 bases align to TRBD2. This TCR derives from a boy in the first two years of life who had a stem cell transplant for Wiskott-Aldrich syndrome, so the T cells may come from the graft donor. The sample in question was PBMCs, mostly from graft donor cells, obtained 360 days after TCRalphabeta/CD19-depleted stem cell transplant. CDR3 nucleotides: TGCGCCAGCAGTGCTGCGGGAGCTACCTACGAGCAGTACTTC. Translation gives CASSAAGATYEQYF.